The next 23 T cell receptor beta chains were all read from a single sample in a study of T-cell memory formation after mild COVID-19 (dated by TCRdb to about 2021). Library prep was done by 5' RACE. The sequencer was an Illumina NovaSeq 6000. Using fastp trimming at Q25 and MiXCR clonotype assembly, TCRdb reanalyzed the public sequencing data and kept in-frame beta chains. Every distinct CDR3 protein forms one entry, paired with its most common genes and DNA. Within this sample are 200,000 to 250,000 distinct CDR3 sequences, with about 15% of them counted one time only. 3.5% of the sample belongs to the ten largest clones. The sample comprised PBMCs or a T cell subset sorted from them (not recorded which). Receptors originate from a man aged 18 to 30 who had mild COVID-19 (a few samples of this study predate the infection). The sample titles of this study are shuffled in the database, so cell type and time point are left out; the donor was told from shared clones.

This clonotype has more than one count but fewer than ten. The CDR3 is CASSLAGAGAFF. CDR3 coding DNA: TGTGCCAGCAGCTTAGCGGGGGCAGGAGCTTTCTTT. This rearrangement joins TRBV7-2 to TRBJ1-1, with TRBD1 as a possible D gene (6 bases). The germline V gene has CDR1 SGHTA and CDR2 FQGNSA. The CDR3 has 12 residues. V lost 0 bases and J 10 bases, leaving 9 bases between the germline ends. The variable domain in full, with the rest retrieved from reference TRBV7-2 and TRBJ1-1, is GAGVSQSPSNKVTEKGKDVELRCDPISGHTALYWYRQSLGQGLEFLIYFQGNSAPDKSGLPSDRFSAERTGGSVSTLTIQRTQQEDSAVYLCASSLAGAGAFFGQGTRLTVV.

The rearrangement uses TRBV7-9 and TRBJ2-3, with 11 bases identical to TRBD2. V lost 5 bases, J lost 2 bases, and 9 bases stayed unmatched. CDR1 is SEHNR, CDR2 FQNEAQ, per germline (reference sequence). The CDR3 covers 17 residues. Here the CDR3 reads CASSAKPSGGYTDTQYF. In nucleotides, the CDR3 is TGTGCCAGCAGCGCCAAACCTAGCGGGGGGTACACAGATACGCAGTATTTT.

This clonotype has a handful of counts. The genes are TRBV18 and TRBJ2-2, with D possibly TRBD1 on 6 matching bases. CDR3 length: 15 amino acids. Per germline, CDR1 KGHSH and CDR2 LQKENI. V was pared by 3 bases and J by 7 bases, with 15 bases between. Here the CDR3 reads CASSPPLWGHGELFF. The CDR3 region has the DNA TGTGCCAGCTCACCCCCTCTTTGGGGGCACGGGGAGCTGTTTTTT.

The chain uses TRBV4-2 and TRBJ2-2; 12 nucleotides match TRBD2. Germline CDR1 and CDR2: LGHNA and YNFKEQ. The length of the CDR3 is 16 residues. The junction had 4 bases not matched to a gene; V was cut back by 4 bases and J by 4 bases. In DNA, the CDR3 is TGTGCCAGCAGCCGGACTAGCGGGGACCCCACCGGGGAGCTGTTTTTT. Translation gives CASSRTSGDPTGELFF.

The chain links TRBV6-1 to TRBJ2-5; 7 positions match TRBD1. The J segment lost 5 bases and the V segment lost 6 bases, leaving 6 bases of the junction unmatched. Germline V gives CDR1 MNHNS, CDR2 SASEGT. The CDR3 runs 13 residues. CDR3 coding DNA: TGTGCCAGCAGGAAGACAGGGCAGGAGACCCAGTACTTC. It translates to CASRKTGQETQYF.

The rearrangement links TRBV20-1 to TRBJ1-1, with no clear D. The CDR3 is 12 residues long. The germline V gene has CDR1 DFQATT and CDR2 SNEGSKA (reference sequence). The V end lost 6 bases, the J end lost 5 bases, and 13 bases lay between the germline ends. The CDR3 region is CSASDPTTEAFF. In DNA form, the CDR3 reads TGCAGTGCCTCCGATCCCACAACTGAAGCTTTCTTT.

The DNA for the CDR3 is TGTGCCAGCAGCCAAGTCGTCAGTACAAACACCGGGGAGCTGTTTTTT. Translating gives CASSQVVSTNTGELFF. The rearrangement links TRBV3-1 to TRBJ2-2, with unresolved D. Deletions cut 1 base from V and 2 bases from J, with 11 bases between. This CDR3 has 16 amino acids. Per germline, CDR1 LGHDT and CDR2 YNNKEL (reference sequence).

This clonotype was found a few times. The chain uses TRBV30 and TRBJ2-1; D not resolved. CDR1 GTSNPN and CDR2 SVGIG come from the germline V gene (reference sequence). The length of the CDR3 is 11 residues. Trimming shortened V by 5 bases and J by 8 bases, and 10 bases separated the two germline ends. The CDR3 DNA is TGTGCCTGGGCCCGCATAGATGAGCAGTTCTTC. Encoded protein: CAWARIDEQFF. The whole variable domain, filled in from reference TRBV30 and TRBJ2-1, reads SQTIHQWPATLVQPVGSPLSLECTVEGTSNPNLYWYRQAAGRGLQLLFYSVGIGQISSEVPQNLSASRPQDRQFILSSKKLLLSDSGFYLCAWARIDEQFFGPGTRLTVL.

The gene calls are TRBV20-1 and TRBJ2-7; D remains unclear. Germline assignment: CDR1 DFQATT and CDR2 SNEGSKA (reference sequence). The V end was cut by 6 bases, the J end by 2 bases, with 11 bases between. There are 12 residues in the CDR3. CDR3 region: CSARQYPYEQYV. The CDR3 nucleotides are TGCAGTGCCCGCCAGTACCCCTACGAGCAGTACGTC.

The chain recombines TRBV5-6 with TRBJ2-3; 7 nucleotides line up with TRBD2. CDR1 is SGHDT and CDR2 is YYEEEE in the germline V gene. There are 16 residues in the CDR3. The V gene end was trimmed by 2 bases and the J gene end by 3 bases; junction bases not matched to a gene: 9. The DNA for the CDR3 is TGTGCCAGCAGCTTCCGAGTCGCGGGGGATACAGATACGCAGTATTTT. Translating gives CASSFRVAGDTDTQYF.

This chain connects TRBV2 to TRBJ1-5; 10 bases match TRBD1. Germline lookup yields CDR1 SNHLY and CDR2 FYNNEI. J lost 4 bases, V lost 5 bases, and 2 bases had no gene match. This CDR3 spans 14 amino acids. DNA for the CDR3: TGTGCCAGCAGTTCGGACAGGGGGAATCAGCCCCAGCATTTT. It translates to CASSSDRGNQPQHF.

CDR3 DNA sequence: TGTGCCAGCAGTTACTCGGGACTAGCGGGGAAGCAGTTCTTC. It yields the protein CASSYSGLAGKQFF. The chain uses TRBV6-5 and TRBJ2-1; 13 bases fit TRBD2. This CDR3 spans 14 amino acids. Germline loops: CDR1 MNHEY, CDR2 SVGAGI. J gave up 11 bases and V 0 bases, and 1 base lay outside the gene matches.

The sample holds one count of this clonotype. The J gene is TRBJ2-3, the V gene TRBV24-1, with 10 bases aligning to TRBD1. The length of the CDR3 is 18 residues. Germline-derived CDR1 and CDR2 are KGHDR and SFDVKD. V gave up 7 bases and J gave up 4 bases; unmatched junction bases: 16. The CDR3, as DNA: TGTGCCACCAGCCCGGGGTTGTCGGGGACAGGGGCCCCAGATACGCAGTATTTT. Amino acid sequence: CATSPGLSGTGAPDTQYF.

This clonotype has just a few counts. The rearrangement uses TRBV18 and TRBJ2-3, with TRBD1 as a possible D gene (6 bases). Germline values: CDR1 KGHSH, CDR2 LQKENI. V was shortened by 3 bases and J by 5 bases, with 15 bases between the two germline ends. This CDR3 contains 15 residues. This CDR3 reads CASSPRQVRGDTQYF. The DNA for the CDR3 is TGTGCCAGCTCACCTCGACAGGTTAGAGGAGATACGCAGTATTTT.

This clonotype showed up just a few times. V and J are TRBV20-1 and TRBJ2-6; weak D call: TRBD2 (6 bases). Germline CDR1 and CDR2: DFQATT and SNEGSKA (reference sequence). V lost 1 base and J lost 2, with 9 bases in between. The CDR3 covers 15 residues. As DNA, the CDR3 is TGCAGTGCTAGAGTTTCGGGGGCTGGGGCCAACGTCCTGACTTTC. Encoded protein: CSARVSGAGANVLTF.

V gene TRBV4-3 combines with J gene TRBJ2-3; 14 nucleotides agree with TRBD2. This CDR3 is built from 16 residues. V shed 3 bases, J shed 6 bases, and the junction held 5 bases outside the gene matches. The germline V gene encodes CDR1 LGHNA and CDR2 YSLEER. In DNA, the CDR3 is TGCGCCAGCAGCCAGGCGGGACTAGCGGGGGATGATACGCAGTATTTT. This sequence encodes CASSQAGLAGDDTQYF.

This chain connects TRBV5-1 to TRBJ2-1, with 9 bases that match TRBD2. This CDR3 is 15 amino acids long. Germline V lookup: CDR1 SGHRS, CDR2 YFSETQ. The J segment lost 6 bases and the V segment lost 2 bases, leaving 6 bases of the junction unmatched. This CDR3 is CASSFRGGALNEQFF. The CDR3 DNA reads TGCGCCAGCAGCTTCCGCGGGGGGGCCCTCAATGAGCAGTTCTTC.

The chain has TRBV20-1 and TRBJ2-2, with TRBD2 matching 8 bases. Germline V gene data show CDR1 as DFQATT and CDR2 as SNEGSKA (reference sequence). The CDR3 spans 13 residues. Losses at the gene ends were 6 bases for V and 4 bases for J; bases not matched to a gene: 4. CDR3 loop: CSARGGPTGELFF. CDR3 coding DNA: TGCAGTGCCCGGGGGGGACCCACCGGGGAGCTGTTTTTT.

The J gene is TRBJ1-5, the V gene TRBV20-1, with 7 bases fitting TRBD1. Per germline, CDR1 DFQATT and CDR2 SNEGSKA (reference sequence). This CDR3 is 18 amino acids long. V lost 1 base to trimming and J lost 2 bases; unmatched junction nucleotides: 14. The CDR3 region is CSARGGQASRGGNQPQHF. Here the CDR3 DNA reads TGCAGTGCTAGAGGAGGACAGGCGAGCAGGGGGGGCAATCAGCCCCAGCATTTT.

This clonotype was counted only a few times. The V and J genes are TRBV2 and TRBJ2-1; tentative D call: TRBD2 (5 bases). Between the trimmed V and J ends, which lost 5 bases and 7 bases, there was a span of 18 bases. The CDR3 contains 15 residues. CDR1 SNHLY and CDR2 FYNNEI come from the germline V gene. CDR3 sequence (DNA): TGTGCCAGCAGTCTATGGGCCACTAGGACTAATGAGCAGTTCTTC. This codes for CASSLWATRTNEQFF.

Regarding this clonotype: A clone one base away is much larger, so this may be a read error. This chain links TRBV4-1 with TRBJ2-3; 11 bases agree with TRBD2. CDR3 length: 14 amino acids. Germline values: CDR1 MGHRA, CDR2 YSYEKL. V lost 9 bases, J lost 4 bases, and 6 bases stayed unmatched. The DNA for the CDR3 is TGCGCCAGAAATAGCGGGGGGGGCCCAGATACGCAGTATTTT. Its protein is CARNSGGGPDTQYF.

Comments on this clonotype: A read error may account for a junction end that differs from germline. J is TRBJ2-1 and V is TRBV6-2 or TRBV6-3; D unclear. CDR3 size: 15 residues. Looked up from germline, CDR1 is MNHEY and CDR2 is SVGEGT. The CDR3 nucleotides read TGTGCCAGCAGTGCCGGCACCAGTGATCAAGAGACCCAGTCCTTC. Its translation is CASSAGTSDQETQSF.

There are a few counts of this clonotype. The chain joins TRBV18 to TRBJ2-7; D is undetermined. The CDR3 extends over 13 amino acids. Germline CDR1 and CDR2: KGHSH and LQKENI. The V end was cut by 3 bases, the J end by 3 bases, with 9 bases between. The CDR3 here is CASSPDGIYEQYF. In DNA, the CDR3 is TGTGCCAGCTCACCGGACGGAATCTACGAGCAGTACTTC.